The source of this T cell receptor beta chain is a study of shared clonotypes between healthy human individuals. General study results and limits: In general, naive subsets displayed greater estimated richness than memory subsets did. Clonotypes which were not shared had lower generation probabilities than clonotypes that all four donors shared.

In germline, CDR1 is SGDLS, CDR2 YYNGEE. The CDR3 sequence is 16 residues long. V lost 4 bases and J lost 4; bases outside the gene matches: 10. On this clone itself: Its cognate antigen is unknown.

The genomic DNA of each subset was split evenly across several immunoSEQ plates. Replicate PCRs run on sorted subsets employed approximately 180 ng DNA, around 27,000 T cell genomes. Assay used: immunoSEQ multiplex PCR; TCRdb lists only in-frame clones, some missing. Among some 2,000,000 clones listed, about 95% were seen once. CD45RO-negative, CCR7-positively selected cells formed the naive CD8 fraction, excluding terminally differentiated effector memory CD45RA+ cells. The TCR comes from a young man in good health. The sample comprised naive CD8+ T cells sorted from blood. The chain uses TRBV9 and TRBJ1-1, with 10 bases identical to TRBD1. In nucleotides, the CDR3 is TGTGCCAGCAGCCCTAGACAGGGGGCCCTCAGCACTGAAGCTTTCTTT. Protein: CASSPRQGALSTEAFF.